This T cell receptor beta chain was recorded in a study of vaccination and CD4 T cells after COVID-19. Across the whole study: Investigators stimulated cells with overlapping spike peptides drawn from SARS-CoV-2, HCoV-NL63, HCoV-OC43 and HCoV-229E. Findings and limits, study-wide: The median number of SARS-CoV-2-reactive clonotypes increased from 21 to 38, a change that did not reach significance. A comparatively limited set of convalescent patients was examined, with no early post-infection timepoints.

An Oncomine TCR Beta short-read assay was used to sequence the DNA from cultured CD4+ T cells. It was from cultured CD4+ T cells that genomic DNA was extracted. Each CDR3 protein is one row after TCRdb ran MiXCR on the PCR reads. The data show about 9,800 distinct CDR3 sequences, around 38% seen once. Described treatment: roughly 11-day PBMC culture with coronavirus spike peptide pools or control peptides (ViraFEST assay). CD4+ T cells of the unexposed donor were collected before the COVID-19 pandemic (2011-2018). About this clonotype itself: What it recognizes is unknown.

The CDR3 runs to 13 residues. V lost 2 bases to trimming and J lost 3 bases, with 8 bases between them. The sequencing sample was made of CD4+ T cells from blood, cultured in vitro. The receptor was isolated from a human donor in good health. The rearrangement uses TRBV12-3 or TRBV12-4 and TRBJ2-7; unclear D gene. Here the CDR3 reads CASSLRIDYEQYF. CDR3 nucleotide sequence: TGTGCCAGCAGTTTAAGGATCGACTACGAGCAGTACTTC.